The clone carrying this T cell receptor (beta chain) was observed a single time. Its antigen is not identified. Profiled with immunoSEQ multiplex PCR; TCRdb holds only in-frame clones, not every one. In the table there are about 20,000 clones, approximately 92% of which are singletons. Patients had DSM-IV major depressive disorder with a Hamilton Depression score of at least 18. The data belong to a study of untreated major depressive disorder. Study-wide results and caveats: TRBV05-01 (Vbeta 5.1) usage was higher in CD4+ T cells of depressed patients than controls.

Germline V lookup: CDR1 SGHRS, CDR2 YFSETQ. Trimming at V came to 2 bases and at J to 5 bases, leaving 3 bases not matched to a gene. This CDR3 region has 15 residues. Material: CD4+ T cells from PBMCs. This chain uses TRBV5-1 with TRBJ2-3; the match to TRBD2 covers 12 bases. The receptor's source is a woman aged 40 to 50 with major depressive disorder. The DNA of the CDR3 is TGCGCCAGCAGCTTACTAGCGGGGGGCCAAGATACGCAGTATTTT. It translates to CASSLLAGGQDTQYF.